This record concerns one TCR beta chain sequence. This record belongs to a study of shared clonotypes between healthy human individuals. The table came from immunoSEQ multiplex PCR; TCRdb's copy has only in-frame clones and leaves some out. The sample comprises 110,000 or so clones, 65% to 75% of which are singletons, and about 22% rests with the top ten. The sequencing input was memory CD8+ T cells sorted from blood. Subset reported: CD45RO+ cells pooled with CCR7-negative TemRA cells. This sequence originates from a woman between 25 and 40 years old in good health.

For the CDR3, the DNA is TGTGCCGCTCGACAGGGGCTTTACGAGCAGTACTTC. Its translation: CAARQGLYEQYF. The V gene is TRBV2, the J gene TRBJ2-7; 8 nucleotides align to TRBD1. The ends lost 11 bases at V and 4 bases at J; junction bases unmatched: 7. This CDR3 contains 12 residues. CDR1 and CDR2 from the germline V gene are SNHLY and FYNNEI.